This TCR beta chain derives from a study of beta chain features in type 1 diabetes. Study-level points and caveats: Researchers report that Type 1 diabetes patients had moderately but significantly shorter TCRB CDR3s across all four CD4+ subsets.

This clone came up a few times. The antigen is not known. The isolated RNA, all of it, was reverse transcribed, so expressed TCRB transcripts were what got sequenced. The method was immunoSEQ multiplex PCR; TCRdb's version includes in-frame clones alone and lacks a portion of them. This table holds a few hundred thousand clones, roughly 20% found once. The length of the CDR3 is 14 residues. V lost 4 bases and J lost 6; bases outside the gene matches: 6. The germline CDR1 and CDR2 sequences are SGHDT and YYEEEE. The specimen was naive CD4+ T cells from blood. The sequence came from a woman aged 40 to 55 with type 1 diabetes. The chain uses TRBV5-6 and TRBJ1-2; 10 bases line up with TRBD1. The CDR3 nucleotides read TGTGCCAGCAGCAGCCCGGGACAGGGGCATGGCTACACCTTC. Translating it yields CASSSPGQGHGYTF.